These T cell receptor beta chains were read from a single sample in a study of glioma-infiltrating T cells after dendritic cell vaccination. Clones were sequenced by immunoSEQ multiplex PCR, and TCRdb holds only the in-frame ones, with some missing. This sample has some 58,000 clones, with approximately 87% found just once. The sample in question was blood, obtained after dendritic cell vaccination. These receptors were taken from a human donor with glioblastoma. The CDR3 runs from the conserved cysteine through the conserved F or W. D genes are given only for firm matches. Expanded clones are given a class, and other clones once, few, many or no size at all.

j_gene	v_gene	d_gene	abundance	CDR3aa	CDR3nt
TRBJ1-3	TRBV7-2	NA	NA	CATKTRNTIYF	TGTGCCACCAAAACCCGGAACACCATATATTTT
TRBJ2-3	TRBV5-1	NA	few	CASSLAGRPDTQYF	TGCGCCAGCAGCTTGGCGGGGAGACCAGATACGCAGTATTTT
TRBJ2-7	TRBV7-2	TRBD1	NA	CASSWDRSYEQYF	TGTGCCAGCAGCTGGGACAGGTCCTACGAGCAGTACTTC
TRBJ2-1	TRBV28	TRBD1	few	CASSPTGDEQFF	TGTGCCAGCAGCCCCACAGGGGATGAGCAGTTCTTC
TRBJ1-1	TRBV7-9	NA	NA	CASSLGRGGGNTEAFF	TGTGCCAGCAGCTTAGGGAGGGGCGGGGGGAACACTGAAGCTTTCTTT
TRBJ2-7	TRBV28	NA	few	CASSDREGLREQYF	TGTGCCAGCAGTGACAGGGAAGGACTACGCGAGCAGTACTTC
TRBJ1-1	TRBV19	TRBD1	NA	CASSIRGQGEAFF	TGTGCCAGTAGTATCCGCGGACAGGGCGAAGCTTTCTTT
TRBJ2-1	TRBV4-3	NA	once	CASSQDLGTSYNEQFF	TGCGCCAGCAGCCAAGATCTCGGGACATCTTACAATGAGCAGTTCTTC
TRBJ1-1	TRBV7-2	NA	once	CASSLVGRASTEAFF	TGTGCCAGCAGCTTAGTGGGCAGGGCCAGCACTGAAGCTTTCTTT
TRBJ2-3	TRBV6-6	NA	NA	CASRADSWGDTQYF	TGTGCCAGCAGAGCGGACAGTTGGGGAGATACGCAGTATTTT
TRBJ2-6	TRBV9	TRBD1	NA	CASSQSTGAGANVLTF	TGTGCCAGCAGCCAGTCTACAGGGGCCGGGGCCAACGTCCTGACTTTC
TRBJ2-5	TRBV10-3	TRBD1	medium-sized	CAISQQTGGRETQYF	TGTGCCATCAGTCAACAGACAGGGGGTAGAGAGACCCAGTACTTC
TRBJ2-7	TRBV11-3	TRBD1	NA	CASSLDWGDRDRSSYEQYF	TGTGCCAGCAGCTTAGATTGGGGGGATCGGGACAGGAGCTCCTACGAGCAGTACTTC
TRBJ2-7	TRBV11-1	TRBD1	NA	CASSLRDSSPHEQYF	TGTGCCAGCAGCCTAAGGGACAGCTCGCCCCACGAGCAGTACTTC
TRBJ2-7	TRBV4-3	NA	NA	CASSQDLAAYEQYF	TGCGCCAGCAGCCAAGATCTGGCGGCCTACGAGCAGTACTTC
TRBJ1-2	TRBV6-5	NA	NA	CASSYWRQELDYGYTF	TGTGCCAGCAGTTACTGGAGACAGGAATTGGACTATGGCTACACCTTC
TRBJ1-5	TRBV4-1	NA	NA	CASSQDIRGGNQPQHF	TGCGCCAGCAGCCAAGATATCAGGGGAGGCAATCAGCCCCAGCATTTT
TRBJ2-6	TRBV6-6	NA	NA	CASRSSGANVLTF	TGTGCCAGCAGGAGCTCTGGGGCCAACGTCCTGACTTTC
TRBJ1-4	TRBV10-3	NA	NA	CAISDGLPNEKLFF	TGTGCCATCAGTGATGGACTGCCGAATGAAAAACTGTTTTTT
TRBJ2-7	TRBV30	TRBD1	NA	CAWSLNRGRYEQYF	TGTGCCTGGAGCCTAAACAGGGGGCGTTACGAGCAGTACTTC
TRBJ2-7	TRBV30	TRBD1	NA	CAWSIPGQGYEQYF	TGTGCCTGGAGTATTCCCGGACAGGGCTACGAGCAGTACTTC
TRBJ1-5	TRBV2	TRBD1	NA	CASRTGDNQPQHF	TGTGCCAGCCGGACAGGGGACAATCAGCCCCAGCATTTT
TRBJ2-7	TRBV7-2	TRBD2	NA	CASSLTSGHTYEQYF	TGTGCCAGCAGCCTGACTAGCGGGCATACTTACGAGCAGTACTTC
TRBJ2-3	TRBV25-1	NA	NA	CASSDHRGREGDTDTQYF	TGTGCCAGCAGTGATCACCGGGGCAGGGAGGGGGACACAGATACGCAGTATTTT
TRBJ1-6	TRBV5-4	NA	once	CASSLALGDSPLHF	TGTGCCAGCAGCTTGGCCTTGGGAGATTCACCCCTCCACTTT
TRBJ2-1	TRBV2	NA	NA	CASPSGGLHNLEQFF	TGTGCCAGCCCCAGTGGAGGACTACATAATCTTGAGCAGTTCTTC
TRBJ1-2	TRBV6-5	NA	NA	CASKRDIESGYGYTF	TGTGCCAGCAAGCGGGACATCGAATCAGGGTATGGCTACACCTTC
TRBJ2-4	TRBV18	NA	NA	CASSPPGGGKNIQYF	TGTGCCAGCTCACCACCGGGGGGAGGCAAAAACATTCAGTACTTC
TRBJ2-5	TRBV6-5	TRBD1	NA	CASRRDSQTQYF	TGTGCCAGCAGGAGGGACAGCCAGACCCAGTACTTC
TRBJ1-2	TRBV10-3	NA	few	CAISERQDTNYGYTF	TGTGCCATCAGTGAGAGACAGGACACTAACTATGGCTACACCTTC
TRBJ2-7	TRBV29-1	TRBD1	NA	CSVGGQGPHEQYF	TGCAGCGTTGGGGGACAGGGGCCCCACGAGCAGTACTTC
TRBJ2-7	TRBV19	NA	NA	CASSSSTESYEQYF	TGTGCCAGTAGTTCATCGACAGAATCCTACGAGCAGTACTTC
TRBJ1-3	TRBV30	NA	NA	CAWRDSRGGNTIYF	TGTGCCTGGAGAGACTCCCGAGGGGGAAACACCATATATTTT
TRBJ1-4	TRBV25-1	NA	NA	CASSDGSGGPMFF	TGTGCCAGCAGTGACGGGAGTGGGGGACCTATGTTTTTT
TRBJ2-1	TRBV9	TRBD2	NA	CASSVSSGVTSYNEQFF	TGTGCCAGCAGCGTGTCTAGCGGGGTCACCTCCTACAATGAGCAGTTCTTC
TRBJ1-1	TRBV29-1	NA	NA	CSVARGGTEAFF	TGCAGCGTTGCGAGGGGAGGGACTGAAGCTTTCTTT
TRBJ1-2	TRBV2	NA	NA	CASSEVPVDGYTF	TGTGCCAGCAGCGAGGTCCCAGTGGATGGCTACACCTTC
TRBJ2-3	TRBV9	NA	NA	CASSVAPGDTDTQYF	TGTGCCAGCAGCGTAGCTCCGGGGGACACAGATACGCAGTATTTT
TRBJ2-1	TRBV7-9	TRBD1	NA	CASSRQGAYSYNEQFF	TGTGCCAGCAGCCGACAGGGAGCCTACTCCTACAATGAGCAGTTCTTC
TRBJ1-2	TRBV11-2	NA	NA	CASSTTGGYTF	TGTGCCAGCAGCACGACCGGGGGTTACACCTTC
TRBJ2-2	TRBV25-1	TRBD2	NA	CASSETLGRGDNTGELFF	TGTGCCAGCAGTGAAACCCTGGGGAGGGGCGATAACACCGGGGAGCTGTTTTTT
TRBJ1-2	TRBV7-8	NA	few	CASSLVGGSQNYGYTF	TGTGCCAGCAGCTTAGTAGGGGGATCTCAGAACTATGGCTACACCTTC
TRBJ2-7	TRBV7-3	TRBD1	NA	CASSLLWDSEQYF	TGTGCCAGCAGCTTACTTTGGGACAGCGAGCAGTACTTC
TRBJ1-5	TRBV5-1	NA	NA	CASSLDRADNQPQHF	TGCGCCAGCAGCTTGGACAGGGCAGATAATCAGCCCCAGCATTTT
TRBJ1-2	TRBV7-9	TRBD1	NA	CASSFPLDRSYGYTF	TGTGCCAGCAGCTTTCCCTTGGACAGGTCCTATGGCTACACCTTC
TRBJ1-2	TRBV18	NA	once	CASSPGQDYGYTF	TGTGCCAGCTCACCAGGCCAGGACTATGGCTACACCTTC
TRBJ2-3	TRBV30	TRBD2	NA	CAWSVPGSGPTDTQYF	TGTGCCTGGAGTGTACCCGGTAGCGGGCCCACAGATACGCAGTATTTT
TRBJ1-4	TRBV6-5	NA	NA	CASSSYQVDKLFF	TGTGCCAGCAGTTCATATCAGGTTGATAAACTGTTTTTT
TRBJ1-4	TRBV18	TRBD1	NA	CASSLTGTVGEKLFF	TGTGCCAGCTCACTGACCGGGACAGTGGGTGAAAAACTGTTTTTT
TRBJ2-5	TRBV11-1	TRBD2	NA	CASSLSSGARKKETQYF	TGTGCCAGCAGCTTATCCAGCGGGGCCAGAAAAAAAGAGACCCAGTACTTC
TRBJ2-7	TRBV5-1	TRBD1	NA	CASSLVRDRVGFYEQYF	TGCGCCAGCAGCTTGGTCCGGGACAGGGTAGGGTTCTACGAGCAGTACTTC
TRBJ1-2	TRBV2	TRBD1	NA	CASSGDRGQVYGYTF	TGTGCCAGCAGTGGAGACAGGGGGCAAGTCTATGGCTACACCTTC
TRBJ1-5	TRBV2	TRBD1	NA	CASSGTGWNNQPQHF	TGTGCCAGCAGTGGGACAGGGTGGAACAATCAGCCCCAGCATTTT
TRBJ1-3	TRBV28	NA	NA	CASSSGDTQVNTIYF	TGTGCCAGCAGTTCCGGGGACACGCAGGTGAACACCATATATTTT
TRBJ1-2	TRBV29-1	TRBD1	NA	CSVLTGDRAYGYTF	TGCAGCGTGTTAACCGGGGACAGGGCCTATGGCTACACCTTC
TRBJ1-1	TRBV5-4	NA	NA	CASSLRGGTEAFF	TGTGCCAGCAGCTTGAGAGGGGGCACTGAAGCTTTCTTT